The next 8 T cell receptor beta chains were all read from a single sample in a study of cytomegalovirus exposure and HLA in healthy donors. Researchers ran the PCR with 60 Vbeta and 13 Jbeta primers. Only in-frame clones appear in the TCRdb table, and some are missing; sequencing was by immunoSEQ multiplex PCR. This table holds some 160,000 clones, 77% found once. The sequencing input was PBMCs. The source is a woman aged 25 to 39 in good health and CMV-seronegative.

CDR3 region: CASSYGVTVAKNIQYF. DNA of the CDR3: TGTGCCAGCAGTTACGGGGTGACAGTAGCCAAAAACATTCAGTACTTC. This chain uses TRBV6-6 with TRBJ2-4, with D perhaps TRBD1 (5 bases). This CDR3 has 16 residues. Germline V gives CDR1 MNHNY, CDR2 SVGAGI (reference sequence). The V gene lost 2 bases and the J gene lost 0 bases, with 11 bases spanning the gap.

The rearrangement joins TRBV6-1 to TRBJ1-4, with 10 bases lining up with TRBD1. Germline CDR1 MNHNS, CDR2 SASEGT. The CDR3 loop spans 15 amino acids. The ends lost 5 bases at V and 8 bases at J; junction bases unmatched: 8. The CDR3 loop is CASSTRTGGNEKLFF. For the CDR3, the DNA is TGTGCCAGCAGTACCCGGACAGGGGGAAACGAAAAACTGTTTTTT.

The genes are TRBV7-2 and TRBJ2-7; D ambiguous. The germline gives CDR1 SGHTA, CDR2 FQGNSA. This CDR3 has 14 amino acids. V dropped 0 bases and J dropped 4 bases, with 10 bases sitting between them. Here the CDR3 DNA reads TGTGCCAGCAGCTTAGCGGCTAGTCTTTACGAGCAGTACTTC. The encoded protein is CASSLAASLYEQYF.

The J gene is TRBJ2-1, the V gene TRBV11-1; 9 nucleotides match TRBD1. The CDR3 spans 16 residues. V lost 4 bases and J lost 7; bases outside the gene matches: 11. CDR1 is SGHAT, CDR2 FQDESV, per germline (reference sequence). The DNA of the CDR3 is TGTGCCAGCAGCTCGACGGGACAGGGAGGTAGGAATGAGCAGTTCTTC. This sequence encodes CASSSTGQGGRNEQFF.

This chain links TRBV27 with TRBJ2-1; TRBD2 is a possible D gene (5 bases). There are 14 residues in the CDR3. CDR1 is MNHEY, CDR2 SMNVEV, per germline (reference sequence). V was clipped by 2 bases and J by 2 bases, with 7 bases between them. The CDR3 DNA is TGTGCCAGCAGTTTAGTGGAGGCCTACAATGAGCAGTTCTTC. This sequence encodes CASSLVEAYNEQFF.

This chain uses TRBV30 with TRBJ1-2, with TRBD1 matching 10 bases. The CDR3 is 17 amino acids. Germline V lookup: CDR1 GTSNPN, CDR2 SVGIG (reference sequence). The V gene end was trimmed by 4 bases and the J gene end by 8 bases; junction bases not matched to a gene: 19. CDR3 in amino acids: CAWTGFYRRDRGGGYTF. CDR3 DNA: TGTGCCTGGACCGGGTTTTATCGCCGGGACAGGGGTGGGGGCTACACCTTC.

As to this clone: One end of the junction fails to match germline, which may point to a read error. This chain's CDR3 is CATSRDHRGGYPF. The CDR3 DNA reads TGTGCCACCAGCAGAGATCACAGGGGCGGCTACCCCTTC. The chain joins TRBV15 to TRBJ1-2, with 7 nucleotides matching TRBD1. Looked up from germline, CDR1 is LNHNV and CDR2 is YYDKDF (reference sequence). There are 13 residues in the CDR3.

This sequence joins TRBV5-1 and TRBJ2-1; 7 bases are shared with TRBD1. The CDR3 runs 14 residues. Looked up from germline, CDR1 is SGHRS and CDR2 is YFSETQ. The trim removed 7 bases at V and 3 bases at J, leaving 7 bases unmatched. This CDR3 reads CASGYRDSYNEQFF. The CDR3 region has the DNA TGCGCCAGCGGATACAGGGACAGCTACAATGAGCAGTTCTTC.